Listed here are 8 T cell receptor beta chains from one sample, sequenced in a study of blood T cell repertoires in COVID-19. Sequenced by immunoSEQ multiplex PCR; TCRdb stores in-frame clones only, minus some. The repertoire consists of about 74,000 clones, with about 90% occurring once and the leading ten covering about 4.8%. Sequenced input: peripheral blood. Source of these receptors: a woman of 80 years or more with acute or convalescent COVID-19.

The chain joins TRBV6-1 to TRBJ2-5, with D perhaps TRBD1 (5 bases). V was pared by 3 bases and J by 4 bases, with 12 bases between. The CDR3 length is 14 residues. Per the germline V gene, CDR1 is MNHNS and CDR2 is SASEGT. CDR3 amino acids: CASSDGQGAETQYF. In nucleotides, the CDR3 is TGTGCCAGCAGTGATGGTCAGGGCGCAGAGACCCAGTACTTC.

The V and J genes are TRBV5-1 and TRBJ1-6; no firm D call. Germline CDR1 reads SGHRS; CDR2 reads YFSETQ. The CDR3 totals 14 residues. Trimming removed 3 bases at V and 7 bases at J, with 11 bases between. The CDR3 sequence: CASSSRAINSPLHF. CDR3 DNA: TGCGCCAGCAGCTCGCGAGCTATCAATTCACCCCTCCACTTT.

The chain recombines TRBV6-5 with TRBJ1-5, with 7 bases matching TRBD1. Germline V gives CDR1 MNHEY, CDR2 SVGAGI. J gave up 5 bases and V 10 bases, and 8 bases lay outside the gene matches. CDR3 length equals 13 residues. The chain's CDR3 is CATGGGGDQPQHF. As DNA, the CDR3 is TGTGCCACCGGCGGAGGGGGCGATCAGCCCCAGCATTTT.

This clone was observed a handful of times. V gene TRBV18 combines with J gene TRBJ2-1, with 10 bases that match TRBD2. The CDR3 consists of 17 residues. Germline loops: CDR1 KGHSH, CDR2 LQKENI. Losses at the gene ends were 0 bases for V and 10 bases for J; bases not matched to a gene: 12. The CDR3 sequence is CASSPPLGLAGVGEQFF. The CDR3, as DNA: TGTGCCAGCTCACCACCTTTGGGGCTAGCGGGAGTCGGGGAGCAGTTCTTC.

The chain carries TRBV3-1 (or the pseudogene TRBV3-2) and TRBJ1-2; 8 bases map to TRBD1. Germline V gives CDR1 LGHDT, CDR2 YNNKEL (reference sequence). The CDR3 runs to 14 residues. The V segment lost 4 bases and the J segment 5 bases; nucleotides outside the gene matches: 6. CDR3 sequence (DNA): TGTGCCAGCAGCCCAAAGGACAGGGCTTATGGCTACACCTTC. This sequence encodes CASSPKDRAYGYTF.

This clone is a singleton in its sample. The chain carries TRBV27 and TRBJ2-7; 11 bases fit TRBD2. The CDR3 extends over 14 amino acids. CDR1 and CDR2 from the germline V gene are MNHEY and SMNVEV (reference sequence). V was pared by 5 bases and J by 4 bases, with 4 bases of the junction left unmatched. The CDR3 DNA is TGTGCCAGCAGTCCCTGGACTAGCGGGTACGAGCAGTACTTC. Translated: CASSPWTSGYEQYF.

The chain joins TRBV5-1 to TRBJ2-2; 9 bases line up with TRBD1. The CDR3 contains 18 residues. Per germline, CDR1 SGHRS and CDR2 YFSETQ. V trimming: 3 bases; J trimming: 6 bases; junction bases outside the gene matches: 15. The CDR3 coding sequence is TGCGCCAGCAGCTGGGAGGACAGGGGATCATATCCTGCCGGGGAGCTGTTTTTT. Translated: CASSWEDRGSYPAGELFF.

In the case of this clone: This sample also contains other DNA sequences that code for the same CDR3. This chain connects TRBV9 to TRBJ1-5; D gene ambiguous. The germline CDR1 and CDR2 sequences are SGDLS and YYNGEE. The V end was cut by 0 bases, the J end by 2 bases, with 6 bases between. The CDR3 covers 14 residues. CDR3 residues: CASSVGSGNQPQHF. In nucleotides, the CDR3 is TGTGCCAGCAGCGTAGGGTCGGGCAATCAGCCCCAGCATTTT.